The 6 T cell receptor beta chains presented below share a single source sample, sequenced in a study of naive and memory T cell subsets. An equimolar mix of two oligonucleotides served as the beta constant-region primer for TRBC1 and TRBC2. One entry per CDR3 protein results from TCRdb running MiXCR on the UMI-ligation and nested PCR reads. The table lists 84,000 or so distinct CDR3 sequences, more than 6.5% of them singletons. Sequenced: central memory CD4+ T cells from blood. The source of these receptors is a human donor in good health.

The CDR3 region has the DNA TGTGCCAGCAGCCAGACAGGGAGCCAAGGGAGAGGGAACACTGAAGCTTTCTTT. Its translation: CASSQTGSQGRGNTEAFF. The chain employs TRBV4-2 and TRBJ1-1, with 7 positions matching TRBD1. V lost 3 bases and J lost 1; bases outside the gene matches: 14. The CDR3 has 18 residues. Germline-derived CDR1 and CDR2 are LGHNA and YNFKEQ.

This clonotype was seen ten or more times. The junction differs from germline at one of its ends, possibly a read error. V usage is TRBV28 and J usage is TRBJ1-5; 11 bases align to TRBD1. Germline lookup yields CDR1 MDHEN and CDR2 SYDVKM. The CDR3 covers 13 residues. In DNA, the CDR3 is TGTGCCAGCAGCTCACCCCCGGGACAGGGGGGACTTTTT. Translation gives CASSSPPGQGGLF.

This clonotype was seen a few times. This chain links TRBV11-3 with TRBJ2-7, with TRBD2 identical over 9 bases. With V trimmed by 0 bases and J by 0 bases, 9 bases remained unmatched. Looked up from germline, CDR1 is SGHNT and CDR2 is YENEEA. The CDR3 is 18 residues long. The CDR3 here is CASSLEAGGAGGSYEQYF. DNA for the CDR3: TGTGCCAGCAGCTTAGAAGCTGGGGGAGCGGGAGGCTCCTACGAGCAGTACTTC.

This clonotype was picked up many times. The chain uses TRBV20-1 and TRBJ2-3; D call uncertain. V was pared by 3 bases and J by 5 bases, with 6 bases between. This CDR3 contains 11 residues. CDR1 and CDR2 (germline): DFQATT, SNEGSKA (reference sequence). The CDR3, as DNA: TGCAGTGCTAGTCTCAAAGATACGCAGTATTTT. This codes for CSASLKDTQYF.

This clonotype was counted at least ten times. The chain couples TRBV7-2 to TRBJ2-7; D remains ambiguous. V was cut by 3 bases and J by 6 bases, with 6 bases left in between. From germline, CDR1 is SGHTA and CDR2 FQGNSA. The CDR3 is made up of 11 amino acids. CDR3 sequence (DNA): TGTGCCAGCAGCTTTAGAGGCGAGCAGTACTTC. It specifies CASSFRGEQYF.

At least ten counts were recorded for this clonotype. This chain connects TRBV6-5 to TRBJ2-3, with 7 bases aligning to TRBD2. This CDR3 has 16 residues. The junction had 9 bases not matched to a gene; V was cut back by 4 bases and J by 2 bases. Germline values: CDR1 MNHEY, CDR2 SVGAGI. DNA for the CDR3: TGTGCCAGCAGTTGGCTGGGGGGGGGATTCACAGATACGCAGTATTTT. Its translation: CASSWLGGGFTDTQYF.